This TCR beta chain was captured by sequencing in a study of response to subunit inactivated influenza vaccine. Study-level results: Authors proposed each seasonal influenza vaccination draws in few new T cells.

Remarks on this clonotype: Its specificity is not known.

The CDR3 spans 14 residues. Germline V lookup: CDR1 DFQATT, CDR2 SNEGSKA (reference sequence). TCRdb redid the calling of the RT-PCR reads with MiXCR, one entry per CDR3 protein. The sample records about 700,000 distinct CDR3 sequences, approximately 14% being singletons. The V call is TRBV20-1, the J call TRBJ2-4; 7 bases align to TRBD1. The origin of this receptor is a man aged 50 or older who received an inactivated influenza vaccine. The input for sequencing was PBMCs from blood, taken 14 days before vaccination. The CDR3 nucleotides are TGCAGCCCCCGGACAGGACGGGCCAAAAACATTCAGTACTTC. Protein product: CSPRTGRAKNIQYF.